A selection of T cell receptor beta chains follows, all from one sample in a study of cytomegalovirus exposure and HLA in healthy donors. Profiled with immunoSEQ multiplex PCR; TCRdb holds only in-frame clones, not every one. The repertoire holds about 120,000 clones, approximately 88% seen once, with about 6% in the top ten. The sample was PBMCs. These receptors came from a woman between 18 and 29 years old in good health and CMV-seropositive. Each CDR3 is given with its conserved first and last residue. Fields, in order: V gene, J gene, D gene, clone size, CDR3 DNA, CDR3 protein. The D gene is left open where the match is weak. Rows give clone size only sometimes, using once, few, many, or a class for an expanded clone.

v_call: TRBV2
j_call: TRBJ1-5
d_call: NA
clone_size: NA
cdr3_nt: TGTGCCAGCAGTGCCTACTCCAATGAGCCCCAGCATTTT
cdr3_aa: CASSAYSNEPQHF

v_call: TRBV7-9
j_call: TRBJ1-6
d_call: NA
clone_size: once
cdr3_nt: TGTGCCAGCAGCTCAACAGGCGGGGGTCCCTATAATTCACCCCTCCACTTT
cdr3_aa: CASSSTGGGPYNSPLHF

v_call: TRBV5-8
j_call: TRBJ1-5
d_call: NA
clone_size: NA
cdr3_nt: TGTGCCAGCAGCTGGACGTTTGGGGCAGGACAGCCCCAGCATTTT
cdr3_aa: CASSWTFGAGQPQHF

v_call: TRBV7-2
j_call: TRBJ2-7
d_call: TRBD2
clone_size: NA
cdr3_nt: TGTGCCAGCAGCTTACGACTAGCGGGAACCTACGAGCAGTACTTC
cdr3_aa: CASSLRLAGTYEQYF

v_call: TRBV7-9
j_call: TRBJ1-1
d_call: NA
clone_size: once
cdr3_nt: TGTGCCAGCAGCTTAGTAGACATGAACACTGAAGCTTTCTTT
cdr3_aa: CASSLVDMNTEAFF

v_call: TRBV14
j_call: TRBJ2-1
d_call: TRBD2
clone_size: few
cdr3_nt: TGTGCCAGCAGCCAAGATAGCGGGAGGGCCCTCTTC
cdr3_aa: CASSQDSGRALF

v_call: TRBV4-2
j_call: TRBJ2-7
d_call: TRBD2
clone_size: NA
cdr3_nt: TGTGCCAGCAGCCCCCGGGGGAGGGCCTACGAGCAGTACTTC
cdr3_aa: CASSPRGRAYEQYF

v_call: TRBV6-5
j_call: TRBJ1-4
d_call: NA
clone_size: NA
cdr3_nt: TGTGCCAGCAGTTACGGGGGGACCCTTAATGAAAAACTGTTTTTT
cdr3_aa: CASSYGGTLNEKLFF

v_call: TRBV5-1
j_call: TRBJ2-2
d_call: NA
clone_size: NA
cdr3_nt: TGCGCCAGCAGCATCGGACAAAGAAAGACGAACACCGGGGAGCTGTTTTTT
cdr3_aa: CASSIGQRKTNTGELFF

v_call: TRBV10-3
j_call: TRBJ1-3
d_call: NA
clone_size: once
cdr3_nt: TGTGCCATCAGTGAGTGGGGGGGTGATCCTGGAAACACCATATATTTT
cdr3_aa: CAISEWGGDPGNTIYF

v_call: TRBV5-5
j_call: TRBJ2-7
d_call: NA
clone_size: NA
cdr3_nt: TGTGCCAGCAGCCCCTACTCCTACGAGCAGTACTTC
cdr3_aa: CASSPYSYEQYF

v_call: TRBV9
j_call: TRBJ1-2
d_call: TRBD1
clone_size: NA
cdr3_nt: TGTGCCAGCAGCGTAGAGGACAGGCCTGGGGGCTACACCTTC
cdr3_aa: CASSVEDRPGGYTF

v_call: TRBV4-2
j_call: TRBJ2-7
d_call: NA
clone_size: NA
cdr3_nt: TGTGCCAGCAGCCGTGACTTAAACTACGAGCAGTACTTC
cdr3_aa: CASSRDLNYEQYF

v_call: TRBV2
j_call: TRBJ1-3
d_call: NA
clone_size: NA
cdr3_nt: TGTGCCAGCAGTGAATCGGGTTTGAACGGAAACACCATATATTTT
cdr3_aa: CASSESGLNGNTIYF

v_call: TRBV28
j_call: TRBJ1-1
d_call: NA
clone_size: NA
cdr3_nt: TGTGCCAGCAGTTTGATAGGTCCTAGGCAGAACACTGAAGCTTTCTTT
cdr3_aa: CASSLIGPRQNTEAFF

v_call: TRBV5-5
j_call: TRBJ1-3
d_call: TRBD1
clone_size: NA
cdr3_nt: TGTGCCAGCAGCTTGGGAGGGGGGACAGTCGTTGGAAACACCATATATTTT
cdr3_aa: CASSLGGGTVVGNTIYF

v_call: TRBV27
j_call: TRBJ2-2
d_call: TRBD2
clone_size: NA
cdr3_nt: TGTGCCAGCAGTCCCCTCGTTCGGGAGGTGGTGCACAACACCGGGGAGCTGTTTTTT
cdr3_aa: CASSPLVREVVHNTGELFF

v_call: TRBV7-9
j_call: TRBJ2-1
d_call: NA
clone_size: NA
cdr3_nt: TGTGCCAGCAGCTTTCAGGGGATATCCTACAATGAGCAGTTCTTC
cdr3_aa: CASSFQGISYNEQFF

v_call: TRBV5-1
j_call: TRBJ1-3
d_call: TRBD1
clone_size: NA
cdr3_nt: TGCGCCAGCAGCTGGACAGGGACACCCAGCTCTGGAAACACCATATATTTT
cdr3_aa: CASSWTGTPSSGNTIYF

v_call: TRBV7-9
j_call: TRBJ2-1
d_call: NA
clone_size: NA
cdr3_nt: TGTGCCAGCAGCTTATGGACAGTTCGCACCAATGAGCAGTTCTTC
cdr3_aa: CASSLWTVRTNEQFF

v_call: TRBV2
j_call: TRBJ1-4
d_call: TRBD1
clone_size: NA
cdr3_nt: TGTGCCAGCCGGGACAGGGGCCGACAAAATGAAAAACTGTTTTTT
cdr3_aa: CASRDRGRQNEKLFF

v_call: TRBV7-8
j_call: TRBJ2-1
d_call: TRBD2
clone_size: NA
cdr3_nt: TGTGCCAGCAGCAAGGGACTAGCGGACCTCTACAATGAGCAGTTCTTC
cdr3_aa: CASSKGLADLYNEQFF

v_call: TRBV7-9
j_call: TRBJ2-1
d_call: TRBD1
clone_size: NA
cdr3_nt: TGTGCCAGCAGCTCTATGGGACAGATGATGAATGAGCAGTTCTTC
cdr3_aa: CASSSMGQMMNEQFF

v_call: TRBV10-3
j_call: TRBJ1-1
d_call: TRBD1
clone_size: NA
cdr3_nt: TGTGCCATCAGTGCACAGGGGGCCACTGAAGCTTTCTTT
cdr3_aa: CAISAQGATEAFF

v_call: TRBV27
j_call: TRBJ2-1
d_call: NA
clone_size: NA
cdr3_nt: TGTGCCAGCAGTTCCGGGACACCCTACAATGAGCAGTTCTTC
cdr3_aa: CASSSGTPYNEQFF

v_call: TRBV30
j_call: TRBJ1-2
d_call: NA
clone_size: NA
cdr3_nt: TGTGCCTGGAGGGCTAGGGGGAACTATGGCTACACCTTC
cdr3_aa: CAWRARGNYGYTF

v_call: TRBV6-5
j_call: TRBJ1-2
d_call: TRBD1
clone_size: NA
cdr3_nt: TGTGCCAGCAGTTACTCGCCGGGGACAGGGAGCTATGGCTACACCTTC
cdr3_aa: CASSYSPGTGSYGYTF

v_call: TRBV28
j_call: TRBJ2-7
d_call: TRBD2
clone_size: NA
cdr3_nt: TGTGCCAGCCACTTCGGCGGGAGTTACGAGCAGTACTTC
cdr3_aa: CASHFGGSYEQYF

v_call: TRBV27
j_call: TRBJ1-1
d_call: NA
clone_size: NA
cdr3_nt: TGTGCCAGCAGGAAGGGACATATGAACACTGAAGCTTTCTTT
cdr3_aa: CASRKGHMNTEAFF

v_call: TRBV2
j_call: TRBJ2-5
d_call: NA
clone_size: few
cdr3_nt: TGTGCCAGCATTCAGCGCTCAACTAGTCGAGAGACCCAGTACTTC
cdr3_aa: CASIQRSTSRETQYF

v_call: TRBV30
j_call: TRBJ1-2
d_call: NA
clone_size: NA
cdr3_nt: TGTGCCTGGAGTCAGTACAGGACTAACTATGGCTACACCTTC
cdr3_aa: CAWSQYRTNYGYTF